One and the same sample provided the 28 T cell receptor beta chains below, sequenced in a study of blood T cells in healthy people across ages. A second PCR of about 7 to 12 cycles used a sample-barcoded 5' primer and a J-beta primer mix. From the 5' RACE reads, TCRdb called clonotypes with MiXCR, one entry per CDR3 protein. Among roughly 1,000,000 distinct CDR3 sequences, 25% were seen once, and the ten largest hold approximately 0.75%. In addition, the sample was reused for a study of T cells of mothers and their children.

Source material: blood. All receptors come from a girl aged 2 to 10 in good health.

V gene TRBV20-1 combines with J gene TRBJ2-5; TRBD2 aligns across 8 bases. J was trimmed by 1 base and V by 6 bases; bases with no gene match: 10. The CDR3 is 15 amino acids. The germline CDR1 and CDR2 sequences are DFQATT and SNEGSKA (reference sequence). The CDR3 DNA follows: TGCAGTGCGGGCCCGGGACTAGGCTCCCAAGAGACCCAGTACTTC. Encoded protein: CSAGPGLGSQETQYF.

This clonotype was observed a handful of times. This chain's CDR3 is CASSPGRTGNTEAFF. The CDR3, as DNA: TGTGCCAGCAGCCCCGGCCGGACAGGGAACACTGAAGCTTTCTTT. The V gene is TRBV3-1, the J gene TRBJ1-1, with 7 positions matching TRBD1. V lost 4 bases, J lost 1 base, and 6 bases stayed unmatched. Germline V gives CDR1 LGHDT, CDR2 YNNKEL (reference sequence). This CDR3 spans 15 amino acids.

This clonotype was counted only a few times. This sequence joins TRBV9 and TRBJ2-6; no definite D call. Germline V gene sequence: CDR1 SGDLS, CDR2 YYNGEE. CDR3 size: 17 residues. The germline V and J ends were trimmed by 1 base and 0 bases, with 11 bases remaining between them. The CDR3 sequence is CASSVSNYSSGANVLTF. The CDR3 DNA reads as TGTGCCAGCAGCGTATCTAATTACAGCTCTGGGGCCAACGTCCTGACTTTC.

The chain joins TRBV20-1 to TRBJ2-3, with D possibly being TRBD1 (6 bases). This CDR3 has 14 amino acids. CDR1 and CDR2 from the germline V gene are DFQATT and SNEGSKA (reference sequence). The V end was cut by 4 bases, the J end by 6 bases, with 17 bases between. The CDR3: CSANTRGWGDTQYF. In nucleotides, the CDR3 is TGCAGTGCTAATACCAGGGGATGGGGGGATACGCAGTATTTT.

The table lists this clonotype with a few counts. The CDR3: CASSLGPQGTQYF. The DNA for the CDR3 is TGTGCCAGCAGTTTAGGGCCCCAGGGGACCCAGTACTTC. V gene TRBV12-3 or TRBV12-4 combines with J gene TRBJ2-5, with D possibly TRBD1 on 5 matching bases. The V and J ends lost 1 base and 7 bases respectively, with 10 bases between them. The CDR3 totals 13 residues.

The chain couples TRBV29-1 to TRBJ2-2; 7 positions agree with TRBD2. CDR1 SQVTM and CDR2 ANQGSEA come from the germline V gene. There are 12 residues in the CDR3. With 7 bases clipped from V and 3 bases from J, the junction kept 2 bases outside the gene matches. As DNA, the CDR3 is TGCAGCGCGAGCGGGGACACCGGGGAGCTGTTTTTT. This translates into CSASGDTGELFF.

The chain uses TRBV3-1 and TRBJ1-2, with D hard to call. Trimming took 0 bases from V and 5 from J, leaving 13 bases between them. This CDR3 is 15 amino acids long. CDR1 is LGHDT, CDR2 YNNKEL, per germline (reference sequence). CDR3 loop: CASSQDKAGLYGYTF. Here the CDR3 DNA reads TGTGCCAGCAGCCAAGACAAGGCTGGCTTATATGGCTACACCTTC.

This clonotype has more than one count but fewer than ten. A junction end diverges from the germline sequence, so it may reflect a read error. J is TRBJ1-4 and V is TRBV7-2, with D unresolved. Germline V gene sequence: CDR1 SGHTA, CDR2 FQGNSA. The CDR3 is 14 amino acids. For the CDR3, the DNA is TGTGCCAGCAGCCTAACCCCTGGTGATGAAAAACCGTTTTTT. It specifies CASSLTPGDEKPFF.

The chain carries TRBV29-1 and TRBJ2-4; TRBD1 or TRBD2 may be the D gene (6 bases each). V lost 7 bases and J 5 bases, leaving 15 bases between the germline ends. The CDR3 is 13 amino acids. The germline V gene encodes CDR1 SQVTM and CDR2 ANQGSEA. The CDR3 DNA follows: TGCAGCGCATTAGGGGGGTTAGAAAACATTCAGTACTTC. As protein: CSALGGLENIQYF.

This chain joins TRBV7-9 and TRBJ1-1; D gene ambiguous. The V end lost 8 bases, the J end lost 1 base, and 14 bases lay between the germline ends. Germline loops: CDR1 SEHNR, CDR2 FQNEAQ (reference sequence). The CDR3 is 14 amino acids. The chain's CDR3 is CASQRTDWNTEAFF. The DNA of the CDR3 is TGTGCCAGCCAAAGAACAGATTGGAACACTGAAGCTTTCTTT.

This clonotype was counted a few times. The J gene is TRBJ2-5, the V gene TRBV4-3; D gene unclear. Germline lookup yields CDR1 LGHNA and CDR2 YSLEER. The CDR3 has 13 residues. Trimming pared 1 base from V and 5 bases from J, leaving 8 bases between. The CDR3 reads CASSQVTHETQYF. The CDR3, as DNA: TGCGCCAGCAGCCAAGTTACGCACGAGACCCAGTACTTC.

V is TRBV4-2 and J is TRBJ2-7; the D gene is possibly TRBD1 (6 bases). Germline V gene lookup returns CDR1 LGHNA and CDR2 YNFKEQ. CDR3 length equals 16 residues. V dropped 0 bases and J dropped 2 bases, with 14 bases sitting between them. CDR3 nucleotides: TGTGCCAGCAGCCAAGAACCCTCGACAGGAGCCTACGAGCAGTACTTC. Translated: CASSQEPSTGAYEQYF.

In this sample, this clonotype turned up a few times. The CDR3 DNA reads TGTGCCAGCAGTTTAGGTTCCGGTCGTGAGAAGACCCAGTACTTC. It specifies CASSLGSGREKTQYF. The gene calls are TRBV12-3 or TRBV12-4 and TRBJ2-5, with unresolved D. Trimming shortened V by 1 base and J by 6 bases, and 15 bases separated the two germline ends. The CDR3 contains 15 residues.

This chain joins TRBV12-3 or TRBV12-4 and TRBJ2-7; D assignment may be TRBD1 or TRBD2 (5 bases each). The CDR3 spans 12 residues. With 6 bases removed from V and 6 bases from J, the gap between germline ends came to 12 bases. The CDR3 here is CASRGERSEQYF. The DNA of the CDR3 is TGTGCCAGCAGGGGGGAAAGGTCCGAGCAGTACTTC.

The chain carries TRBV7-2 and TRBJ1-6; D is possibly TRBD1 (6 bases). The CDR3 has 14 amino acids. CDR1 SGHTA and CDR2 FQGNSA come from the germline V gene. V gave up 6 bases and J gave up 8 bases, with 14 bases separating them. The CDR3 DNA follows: TGTGCCAGCAGGACTGGCTACAGGGATTCACCCCTCCACTTT. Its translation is CASRTGYRDSPLHF.

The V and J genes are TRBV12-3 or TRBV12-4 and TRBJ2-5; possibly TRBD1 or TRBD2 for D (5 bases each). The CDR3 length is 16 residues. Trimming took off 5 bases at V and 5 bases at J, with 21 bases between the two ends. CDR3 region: CASSERTGPRGETQYF. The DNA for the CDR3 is TGTGCCAGCAGTGAGAGAACGGGACCCCGAGGGGAGACCCAGTACTTC.

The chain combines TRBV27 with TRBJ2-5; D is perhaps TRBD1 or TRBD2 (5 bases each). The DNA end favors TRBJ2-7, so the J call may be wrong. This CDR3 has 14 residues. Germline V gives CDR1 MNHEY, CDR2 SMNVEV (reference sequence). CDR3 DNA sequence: TGTGCCAGCGCCTATCGGGACGCCTCCTACGAGCAGTACTTC. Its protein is CASAYRDASYEQYF.

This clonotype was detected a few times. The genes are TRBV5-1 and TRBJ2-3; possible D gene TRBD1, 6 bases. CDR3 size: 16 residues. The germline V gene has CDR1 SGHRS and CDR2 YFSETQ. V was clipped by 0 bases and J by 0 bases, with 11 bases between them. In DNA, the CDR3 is TGCGCCAGCAGCTTGGTTGGGGGCCTGAGCACAGATACGCAGTATTTT. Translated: CASSLVGGLSTDTQYF.

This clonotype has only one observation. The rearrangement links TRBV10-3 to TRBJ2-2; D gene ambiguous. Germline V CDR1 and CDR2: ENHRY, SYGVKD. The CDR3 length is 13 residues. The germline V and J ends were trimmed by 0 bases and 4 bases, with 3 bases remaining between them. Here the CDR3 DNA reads TGTGCCATCAGTGAGTCTGTCACCGGGGAGCTGTTTTTT. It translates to CAISESVTGELFF.

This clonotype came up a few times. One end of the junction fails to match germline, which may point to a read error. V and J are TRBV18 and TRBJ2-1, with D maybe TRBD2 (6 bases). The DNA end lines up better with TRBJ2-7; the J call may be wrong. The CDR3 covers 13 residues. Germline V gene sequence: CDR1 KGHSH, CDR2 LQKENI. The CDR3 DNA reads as TGTGCCAGCCCACCACTCGGGACTCTCGAGCAGTACTTC. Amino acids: CASPPLGTLEQYF.

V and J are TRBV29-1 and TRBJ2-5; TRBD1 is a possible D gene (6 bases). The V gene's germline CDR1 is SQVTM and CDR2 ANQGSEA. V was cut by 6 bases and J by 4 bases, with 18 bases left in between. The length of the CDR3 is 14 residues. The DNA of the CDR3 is TGCAGCGTCTGGGACAACCTAGGAGGAGAGACCCAGTACTTC. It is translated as CSVWDNLGGETQYF.

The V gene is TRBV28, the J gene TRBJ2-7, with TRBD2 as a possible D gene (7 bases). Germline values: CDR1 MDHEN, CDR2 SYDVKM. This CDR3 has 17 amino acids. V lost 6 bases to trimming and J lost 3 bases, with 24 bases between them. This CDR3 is CASRLPPGGRGNYEQYF. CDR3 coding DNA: TGTGCCAGCAGGCTACCTCCCGGGGGGCGGGGGAACTACGAGCAGTACTTC.

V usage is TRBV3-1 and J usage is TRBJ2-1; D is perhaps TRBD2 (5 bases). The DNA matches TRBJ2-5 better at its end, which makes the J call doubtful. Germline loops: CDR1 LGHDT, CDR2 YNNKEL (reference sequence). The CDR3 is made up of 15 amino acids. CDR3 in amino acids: CASSQDYGNEETQYF. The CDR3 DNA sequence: TGTGCCAGCAGCCAAGATTACGGGAACGAAGAGACCCAGTACTTC.

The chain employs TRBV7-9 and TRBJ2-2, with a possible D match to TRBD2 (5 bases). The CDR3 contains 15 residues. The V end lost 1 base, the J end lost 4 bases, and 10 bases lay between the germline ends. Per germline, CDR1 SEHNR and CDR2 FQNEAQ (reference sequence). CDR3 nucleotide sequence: TGTGCCAGCAGCTTAGATCTCGGGATCACCGGGGAGCTGTTTTTT. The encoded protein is CASSLDLGITGELFF.

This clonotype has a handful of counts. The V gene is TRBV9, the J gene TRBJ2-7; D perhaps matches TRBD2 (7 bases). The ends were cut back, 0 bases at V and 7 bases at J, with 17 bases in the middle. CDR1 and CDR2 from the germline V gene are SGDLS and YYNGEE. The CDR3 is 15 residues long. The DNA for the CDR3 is TGTGCCAGCAGCGTAGACGCGGGGGCAGTGGGGGAGCAGTACTTC. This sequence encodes CASSVDAGAVGEQYF.

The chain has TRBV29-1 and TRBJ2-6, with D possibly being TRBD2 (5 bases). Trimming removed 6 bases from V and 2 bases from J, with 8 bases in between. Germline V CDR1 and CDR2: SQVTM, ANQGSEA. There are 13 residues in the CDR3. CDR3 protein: CSVRETGANVLTF. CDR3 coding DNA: TGCAGCGTGAGGGAAACTGGGGCCAACGTCCTGACTTTC. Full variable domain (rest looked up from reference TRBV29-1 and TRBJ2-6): SAVISQKPSRDICQRGTSLTIQCQVDSQVTMMFWYRQQPGQSLTLIATANQGSEATYESGFVIDKFPISRPNLTFSTLTVSNMSPEDSSIYLCSVRETGANVLTFGAGSRLTVL.

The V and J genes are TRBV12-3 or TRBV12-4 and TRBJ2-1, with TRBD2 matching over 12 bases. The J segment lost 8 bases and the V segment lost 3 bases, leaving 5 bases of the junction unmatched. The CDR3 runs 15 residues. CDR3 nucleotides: TGTGCCAGCAGTTTGCCTAGCGGGGGGGTGCATGAGCAGTTCTTC. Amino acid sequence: CASSLPSGGVHEQFF.

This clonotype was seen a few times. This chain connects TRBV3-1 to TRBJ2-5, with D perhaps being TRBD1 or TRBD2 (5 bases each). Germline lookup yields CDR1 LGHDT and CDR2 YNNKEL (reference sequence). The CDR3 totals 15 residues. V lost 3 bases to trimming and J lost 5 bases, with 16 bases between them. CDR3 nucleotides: TGTGCCAGCAGCCACGGGACCGCCGTTCGGGAGACCCAGTACTTC. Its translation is CASSHGTAVRETQYF.